These 30 T cell receptor beta chains originate from one sample sequenced in a study of T cell repertoires in cytomegalovirus infection (dated by TCRdb to between 2018 and 2021). Antigen specificity for these receptors is unknown. Per the publication, the treatment or condition label means: in vitro stimulation with specific CMV peptide epitopes to enrich CMV-specific T cells. Sequencing used an Illumina HiSeq 1500. TCRdb itself trimmed the public reads at Q25 with fastp, ran MiXCR and retained productive beta chains. Each entry is one CDR3 protein sequence, shown with its most common DNA and genes. In this sample the table shows around 78,000 distinct CDR3 sequences, around 25% of which occur a single time. The ten most abundant clones make up 50% of the sample. The material was CD8+ T cells from cultured PBMCs, obtained from culture after CMV antigen stimulation. Source of these receptors: a human donor in good health (CMV status not recorded). Some clones in this sample may be carry-over from other donors' samples.

This rearrangement joins TRBV7-9 to TRBJ1-3; 7 positions match TRBD1. The CDR3 spans 16 residues. CDR1 and CDR2 from the germline V gene are SEHNR and FQNEAQ (reference sequence). Germline trimming cut 4 bases from V and 5 bases from J; bases unmatched to any gene: 11. CDR3 coding DNA: TGTGCCAGCAGCTATGACACGGGACAGACGAGAAACACCATATATTTT. The encoded protein is CASSYDTGQTRNTIYF. Full variable domain (rest looked up from reference TRBV7-9 and TRBJ1-3): DTGVSQNPRHKITKRGQNVTFRCDPISEHNRLYWYRQTLGQGPEFLTYFQNEAQLEKSRLLSDRFSAERPKGSFSTLEIQRTEQGDSAMYLCASSYDTGQTRNTIYFGEGSWLTVV.

The chain is built from TRBV7-3 and TRBJ2-1; D is tentatively TRBD1 or TRBD2 (5 bases each). V lost 3 bases and J 5 bases, leaving 14 bases between the germline ends. CDR3 length: 15 amino acids. From germline, CDR1 is SGHTA and CDR2 FQGTGA. DNA for the CDR3: TGTGCCAGCAGCTTTGAGGTGTTGGGGGACAATGAGCAGTTCTTC. Its protein is CASSFEVLGDNEQFF.

This clonotype was detected many times. The V call is TRBV11-2, the J call TRBJ2-1; D is perhaps TRBD1 (6 bases). The CDR3 sequence is 12 residues long. With 1 base removed from V and 10 bases from J, the gap between germline ends came to 8 bases. Germline lookup yields CDR1 SGHAT and CDR2 FQNNGV. CDR3 sequence (DNA): TGTGCCAGCAGCTTAGGGGGGCGCGAGCAGTTCTTC. This sequence encodes CASSLGGREQFF.

This clonotype was counted many times. This chain joins TRBV20-1 and TRBJ1-1; D gene ambiguous. Germline loops: CDR1 DFQATT, CDR2 SNEGSKA (reference sequence). V shed 0 bases and J shed 0 bases, with 11 bases lying between them. The CDR3 is 15 residues long. The CDR3, as DNA: TGCAGTGCTAGAGATCTGGAGAACATGAACACTGAAGCTTTCTTT. Its protein product is CSARDLENMNTEAFF.

At least ten counts were recorded for this clonotype. This chain links TRBV7-2 with TRBJ2-5, with 14 bases that match TRBD2. The junction had 4 bases not matched to a gene; V was cut back by 5 bases and J by 5 bases. CDR3 length equals 15 residues. Germline values: CDR1 SGHTA, CDR2 FQGNSA. The CDR3 region has the DNA TGTGCCAGCAGCCTGGGACTAGCGGGGGTTGAGACCCAGTACTTC. Its translation: CASSLGLAGVETQYF.

This clonotype was recorded many times. The rearrangement links TRBV19 to TRBJ1-5; 8 nucleotides match TRBD1. CDR1 is LNHDA and CDR2 is SQIVND in the germline V gene (reference sequence). This CDR3 has 15 residues. V shed 4 bases, J shed 2 bases, and the junction held 4 bases outside the gene matches. CDR3 residues: CASSRGTGGNQPQHF. In DNA form, the CDR3 reads TGTGCCAGTAGTAGAGGGACAGGCGGCAATCAGCCCCAGCATTTT.

The rearrangement links TRBV5-1 to TRBJ2-5; D is unclear. The CDR3 extends over 15 amino acids. Germline-derived CDR1 and CDR2 are SGHRS and YFSETQ. Trimming stripped 2 bases from V and 5 bases from J, with 16 bases between. The CDR3 sequence is CASSLEGPLDETQYF. DNA of the CDR3: TGCGCCAGCAGCTTAGAAGGGCCGTTGGACGAGACCCAGTACTTC. The full variable domain, rest sourced from reference TRBV5-1 and TRBJ2-5, is KAGVTQTPRYLIKTRGQQVTLSCSPISGHRSVSWYQQTPGQGLQFLFEYFSETQRNKGNFPGRFSGRQFSNSRSEMNVSTLELGDSALYLCASSLEGPLDETQYFGPGTRLLVL.

This rearrangement joins TRBV4-2 to TRBJ1-6; 8 nucleotides agree with TRBD1. Losses at the gene ends were 0 bases for V and 3 bases for J; bases not matched to a gene: 1. Per the germline V gene, CDR1 is LGHNA and CDR2 is YNFKEQ. The CDR3 has 16 amino acids. This CDR3 reads CASSQDGTGYNSPLHF. The CDR3 region has the DNA TGTGCCAGCAGCCAAGACGGGACAGGCTATAATTCACCCCTCCACTTT.

This clonotype was observed a few times. The chain carries TRBV20-1 and TRBJ2-2; 7 bases align to TRBD2. The trim removed 0 bases at V and 7 bases at J, leaving 5 bases unmatched. The CDR3 is 14 amino acids. CDR1 is DFQATT, CDR2 SNEGSKA, per germline (reference sequence). In DNA, the CDR3 is TGCAGTGCTAGAGATCGCGGGAGTGGCGGGGAGCTGTTTTTT. Translation gives CSARDRGSGGELFF.

This clonotype was seen only a few times. V and J are TRBV19 and TRBJ1-1; no firm D call. The germline gives CDR1 LNHDA, CDR2 SQIVND (reference sequence). V was trimmed by 1 base and J by 7 bases, leaving 7 bases between them. The CDR3 has 12 amino acids. As DNA, the CDR3 is TGTGCCAGTAGTATAGGGGGTCTTGAAGCTTTCTTT. This gives the protein CASSIGGLEAFF.

The sample holds a few counts of this clonotype. V is TRBV9 and J is TRBJ1-1; D is possibly TRBD1 (5 bases). Trimming took off 0 bases at V and 2 bases at J, with 14 bases between the two ends. CDR1 SGDLS and CDR2 YYNGEE come from the germline V gene. CDR3 length: 16 residues. CDR3 loop: CASSVGGRTYNTEAFF. DNA of the CDR3: TGTGCCAGCAGCGTAGGGGGACGGACGTATAACACTGAAGCTTTCTTT.

The V and J genes are TRBV5-4 and TRBJ2-3; weak D call: TRBD1 (6 bases). Germline V lookup: CDR1 SGHNT, CDR2 YYREEE (reference sequence). V was shortened by 2 bases and J by 3 bases, with 13 bases between the two germline ends. This CDR3 is built from 15 residues. DNA for the CDR3: TGTGCCAGCAGCTTAAAGGGGGAAGGGACAGATACGCAGTATTTT. It encodes CASSLKGEGTDTQYF. The whole variable domain, remainder taken from reference TRBV5-4 and TRBJ2-3, is ETGVTQSPTHLIKTRGQQVTLRCSSQSGHNTVSWYQQALGQGPQFIFQYYREEENGRGNFPPRFSGLQFPNYSSELNVNALELDDSALYLCASSLKGEGTDTQYFGPGTRLTVL.

The chain's CDR3 is CASSLVDRGVDEQFF. The DNA of the CDR3 is TGTGCCAGCAGCTTGGTGGACAGGGGGGTGGATGAGCAGTTCTTC. The V and J genes are TRBV5-4 and TRBJ2-1; 10 nucleotides agree with TRBD1. This CDR3 spans 15 amino acids. After removal of 0 bases from V and 8 bases from J, the junction contained 5 bases not matched to a gene. Germline CDR1 reads SGHNT; CDR2 reads YYREEE (reference sequence).

This clonotype has at least ten counts. The rearrangement joins TRBV28 to TRBJ2-5; possibly TRBD1 for D (5 bases). In germline, CDR1 is MDHEN, CDR2 SYDVKM. V lost 10 bases to trimming and J lost 3 bases, with 12 bases between them. CDR3 length: 12 amino acids. CDR3 in DNA: TGTGCCATAATGGACACCAAAGAGACCCAGTACTTC. Its translation: CAIMDTKETQYF.

This clonotype has only a few counts. The J gene is TRBJ2-5, the V gene TRBV7-6, with D possibly being TRBD1 (6 bases). The CDR3 is made up of 13 amino acids. V dropped 5 bases and J dropped 4 bases, with 11 bases sitting between them. Germline V gives CDR1 SGHVS, CDR2 FNYEAQ. The CDR3: CASSGRRGETQYF. The CDR3 DNA sequence: TGTGCCAGCAGCGGGCGCAGGGGAGAGACCCAGTACTTC. The full variable domain, with the rest looked up from reference TRBV7-6 and TRBJ2-5, is GAGVSQSPRYKVTKRGQDVALRCDPISGHVSLYWYRQALGQGPEFLTYFNYEAQQDKSGLPNDRFSAERPEGSISTLTIQRTEQRDSAMYRCASSGRRGETQYFGPGTRLLVL.

The genes are TRBV5-4 and TRBJ1-1; tentatively, D is TRBD1 (6 bases). This CDR3 spans 15 amino acids. Germline CDR1 reads SGHNT; CDR2 reads YYREEE (reference sequence). Trimming pared 2 bases from V and 2 bases from J, leaving 13 bases between. CDR3 DNA: TGTGCCAGCAGCTTAGGGGGAAGGACAAACACTGAAGCTTTCTTT. This gives the protein CASSLGGRTNTEAFF.

CDR3 coding DNA: TGTGCCAGCAGCATTGGCGGCGGAACCTACAATGAGCAGTTCTTC. This gives the protein CASSIGGGTYNEQFF. This chain connects TRBV11-3 to TRBJ2-1; no firm D call. Trimming cost V 5 bases and J 2 bases, with 13 bases left between them. The germline gives CDR1 SGHNT, CDR2 YENEEA. The CDR3 totals 15 residues.

V and J are TRBV4-2 and TRBJ2-2; TRBD1 might be the D (6 bases). Per germline, CDR1 LGHNA and CDR2 YNFKEQ. V gave up 8 bases and J gave up 0 bases, with 13 bases separating them. The CDR3 is 15 residues long. CDR3 DNA: TGTGCCAGCGCAGGGGACGGTACGAACACCGGGGAGCTGTTTTTT. Protein: CASAGDGTNTGELFF.

This clonotype was detected only a few times. The V and J genes are TRBV18 and TRBJ1-1; D may be TRBD1 (5 bases). Looked up from germline, CDR1 is KGHSH and CDR2 is LQKENI. V was cut by 3 bases and J by 0 bases, with 17 bases left in between. The CDR3 is made up of 17 amino acids. The CDR3 sequence is CASSPVGGDLMNTEAFF. The CDR3 coding sequence is TGTGCCAGCTCACCGGTCGGGGGGGACCTCATGAACACTGAAGCTTTCTTT.

This chain connects TRBV15 to TRBJ2-6; no reliable D call. This CDR3 comprises 14 residues. Trimming stripped 3 bases from V and 0 bases from J, with 3 bases between. CDR1 and CDR2 from the germline V gene are LNHNV and YYDKDF (reference sequence). The CDR3 loop is CATSRDSGANVLTF. The DNA for the CDR3 is TGTGCCACCAGCAGGGACTCTGGGGCCAACGTCCTGACTTTC.

The chain joins TRBV6-5 to TRBJ1-4; D call uncertain. Germline V gives CDR1 MNHEY, CDR2 SVGAGI. The V end lost 6 bases, the J end lost 1 base, and 6 bases lay between the germline ends. There are 13 residues in the CDR3. The CDR3 here is CASSSRTNEKLFF. CDR3 sequence (DNA): TGTGCCAGCAGCTCCAGAACTAATGAAAAACTGTTTTTT.

CDR3 nucleotides: TGCGCCAGCAGTCGGGGGACTAGCGGGAGCTTGGAGCAGTTCTTC. It is translated as CASSRGTSGSLEQFF. The chain carries TRBV10-2 and TRBJ2-1; 14 positions match TRBD2. V gave up 5 bases and J gave up 10 bases; unmatched junction bases: 7. Germline lookup yields CDR1 WSHSY and CDR2 SAAADI. This CDR3 contains 15 residues.

This clonotype came up many times. Mismatch with germline at one junction end may stem from a read error. The V gene is TRBV7-6, the J gene TRBJ1-1; no firm D call. The germline gives CDR1 SGHVS, CDR2 FNYEAQ. The CDR3 loop spans 13 amino acids. DNA of the CDR3: TGTGCCAGCAGCCCGATCACGAACTCTGAAGCTTTCTTT. As protein: CASSPITNSEAFF.

The sample holds a few counts of this clonotype. The rearrangement joins TRBV19 to TRBJ1-2, with 7 bases aligning to TRBD1. The CDR3 totals 14 residues. Losses at the gene ends were 5 bases for V and 7 bases for J; bases not matched to a gene: 10. CDR1 and CDR2 from the germline V gene are LNHDA and SQIVND (reference sequence). CDR3 sequence (DNA): TGTGCCAGTAGTTTTAAGACAGGGTTCGGTGGCTACACCTTC. Protein: CASSFKTGFGGYTF.

This clonotype was counted between two and nine times. Here the CDR3 DNA reads TGTGCCAGCCGTGGGACAGGAGAGCCCCAGCATTTT. Translation: CASRGTGEPQHF. This chain uses TRBV2 with TRBJ1-5; 8 positions agree with TRBD1. With V trimmed by 8 bases and J by 8 bases, 5 bases remained unmatched. Germline V gene lookup returns CDR1 SNHLY and CDR2 FYNNEI. This CDR3 has 12 amino acids.

This clonotype was seen only a few times. CDR3 amino acids: CASSSPGQGAQTEAFF. CDR3 coding DNA: TGCGCCAGCAGCTCGCCGGGACAGGGGGCTCAGACTGAAGCTTTCTTT. The chain employs TRBV5-1 and TRBJ1-1; 12 nucleotides agree with TRBD1. V was pared by 3 bases and J by 5 bases, with 8 bases of the junction left unmatched. From germline, CDR1 is SGHRS and CDR2 YFSETQ. CDR3 length: 16 residues.

Remarks on this clonotype: The CDR3 carries no conserved terminal phenylalanine or tryptophan, so it likely arises from a read error. This rearrangement joins TRBV7-3 to TRBJ2-1; 11 positions agree with TRBD1. The germline V gene has CDR1 SGHTA and CDR2 FQGTGA. V lost 4 bases and J lost 6; bases outside the gene matches: 5. The CDR3 spans 15 residues. CDR3 loop: CASSSGTGGGNEQFV. CDR3 in DNA: TGTGCCAGCAGCTCCGGGACAGGGGGAGGCAATGAGCAGTTCGTC.

Comments on this clonotype: The conserved phenylalanine or tryptophan normally closing the CDR3 is absent here, so this likely arose from a read error. V gene TRBV12-3 or TRBV12-4 combines with J gene TRBJ2-1, with 11 bases that match TRBD2. The CDR3 covers 15 residues. V gave up 2 bases and J gave up 5 bases; unmatched junction bases: 2. The CDR3 is CASSLLAGGNNEQFC. The CDR3 DNA sequence: TGTGCCAGCAGTTTACTAGCGGGGGGCAACAATGAGCAGTTCTGC.

J is TRBJ2-4 and V is TRBV5-1; the D gene is possibly TRBD1 (5 bases). Between the trimmed V and J ends, which lost 0 bases and 6 bases, there was a span of 7 bases. CDR1 is SGHRS and CDR2 is YFSETQ in the germline V gene. CDR3 length equals 13 residues. The CDR3 protein is CASSLAGSNIQYF. In DNA, the CDR3 is TGCGCCAGCAGCTTGGCAGGGTCAAACATTCAGTACTTC.

This clonotype was counted between two and nine times. The genes are TRBV9 and TRBJ1-3; no definite D call. CDR3 length equals 13 residues. Per germline, CDR1 SGDLS and CDR2 YYNGEE. The V end was cut by 4 bases, the J end by 2 bases, with 7 bases between. Written as DNA, the CDR3 is TGTGCCAGCAGCCTCGGGACTGGAAACACCATATATTTT. Translated, it gives CASSLGTGNTIYF.